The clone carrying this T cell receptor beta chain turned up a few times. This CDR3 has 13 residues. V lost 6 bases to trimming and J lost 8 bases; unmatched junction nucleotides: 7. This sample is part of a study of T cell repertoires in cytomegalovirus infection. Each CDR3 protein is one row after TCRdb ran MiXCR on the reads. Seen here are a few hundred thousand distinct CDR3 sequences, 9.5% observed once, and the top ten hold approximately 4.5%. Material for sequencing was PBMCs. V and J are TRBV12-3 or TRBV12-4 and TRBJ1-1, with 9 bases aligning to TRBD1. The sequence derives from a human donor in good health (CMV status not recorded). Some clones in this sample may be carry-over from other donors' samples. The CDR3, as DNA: TGTGCCAGCAGCCCGGGACAGGGAAGAGAAGCTTTCTTT. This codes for CASSPGQGREAFF.